This T cell receptor (beta chain) was profiled in a study of STAT5B mutations in CD4+ large granular lymphocyte leukemia. Findings and caveats of the study: Compared with healthy controls (2/35), patient top clones favored TRBV06 (8/27).

This CDR3 has 11 amino acids. The germline V and J ends were trimmed by 7 bases and 8 bases, with 9 bases remaining between them. In germline, CDR1 is MNHEY, CDR2 SVGAGI. This table comes from immunoSEQ multiplex PCR, and its TCRdb copy is limited to in-frame clones, with some not included. This table holds some 45,000 clones, approximately 86% found once. About this clone itself: Its target is unknown.

This chain joins TRBV6-5 and TRBJ2-1; D is possibly TRBD2 (5 bases). Material for sequencing was CD4+ T cells from blood buffy coats. The TCR was taken from a human donor in good health. CDR3 coding DNA: TGTGCCAGCATGAGGGAATATGAGCAGTTCTTC. The encoded protein is CASMREYEQFF.